This entry lists 9 T cell receptor beta chains sequenced from one sample in a study of beta chain features in type 1 diabetes. These TCRs' antigens remain unknown. Expressed TCRB transcripts were sequenced because the entire RNA isolate underwent reverse transcription. Libraries were prepared by immunoSEQ multiplex PCR; TCRdb keeps only in-frame clonotypes and omits some of them. The sample consists of 250,000 to 300,000 clones, roughly an eighth of them appearing once. Study-wide findings and caveats: The study found moderately but significantly shorter TCRB CDR3s in all four CD4+ subsets of Type 1 diabetes patients.

Sequenced material: naive CD4+ T cells from blood. The origin of the receptors is a man aged 25 to 40 with type 1 diabetes.

This clone came up a few times. The genes are TRBV7-2 and TRBJ2-3, with D possibly matching TRBD2 (7 bases). Germline values: CDR1 SGHTA, CDR2 FQGNSA. The CDR3 runs 16 residues. V was clipped by 1 base and J by 1 base, with 12 bases between them. CDR3 amino acids: CASSLVGGPRTDTQYF. The CDR3 bases are TGTGCCAGCAGCTTAGTGGGGGGGCCTCGCACAGATACGCAGTATTTT.

This clone has just a few counts. The V call is TRBV5-4, the J call TRBJ2-1, with D perhaps matching TRBD2 (6 bases). Germline loops: CDR1 SGHNT, CDR2 YYREEE (reference sequence). This CDR3 is 13 amino acids long. Trimming cost V 4 bases and J 8 bases, with 13 bases left between them. The CDR3: CASSSGPGDEQFF. The CDR3 DNA sequence: TGTGCCAGCAGCAGCGGGCCGGGGGATGAGCAGTTCTTC.

This sequence joins TRBV28 and TRBJ1-2, with a tentative D call TRBD1 (6 bases). Germline V gene data show CDR1 as MDHEN and CDR2 as SYDVKM. The CDR3 is 11 amino acids. In DNA, the CDR3 is TGTATCGTTCAGGGGAACTATGGCTACACCTTC. Its protein product is CIVQGNYGYTF.

This clone appeared a few times. The chain has TRBV18 and TRBJ2-5; a possible D gene is TRBD2 (5 bases). V lost 4 bases and J lost 0, with 15 bases in between. Per germline, CDR1 KGHSH and CDR2 LQKENI. The CDR3 sequence is 16 residues long. In DNA form, the CDR3 reads TGTGCCAGCTCACGGAGGCCAGGACTGTACCAAGAGACCCAGTACTTC. It encodes CASSRRPGLYQETQYF.

The V and J genes are TRBV29-1 and TRBJ2-1; 7 positions match TRBD2. From germline, CDR1 is SQVTM and CDR2 ANQGSEA. V lost 6 bases to trimming and J lost 4 bases; unmatched junction nucleotides: 18. CDR3 length: 17 amino acids. The CDR3 region is CSVRTLVGASGYNEQFF. The CDR3, as DNA: TGCAGCGTCCGAACCCTGGTCGGGGCTAGCGGATACAATGAGCAGTTCTTC.

As regards this clone: At one end the junction does not follow the germline gene, possibly because of a read error. The chain recombines TRBV5-1 with TRBJ2-5; 7 nucleotides match TRBD1. Germline lookup yields CDR1 SGHRS and CDR2 YFSETQ. The CDR3 has 15 residues. The CDR3 bases are TGTGCCAGCAGCTTGAGGGGGCTAGCTGTCGAGACCCAGTACTTC. Protein product: CASSLRGLAVETQYF.

The chain couples TRBV4-3 to TRBJ2-6, with D perhaps TRBD2 (6 bases). V was trimmed by 4 bases and J by 0 bases, leaving 16 bases between them. The CDR3 spans 18 residues. Per the germline V gene, CDR1 is LGHNA and CDR2 is YSLEER. Written as DNA, the CDR3 is TGCGCCAGCAGCCTCATACTAGCTCTCTACTCTGGGGCCAACGTCCTGACTTTC. It specifies CASSLILALYSGANVLTF.

There are a few counts of this clone. The chain joins TRBV5-1 to TRBJ2-1; 10 nucleotides agree with TRBD1. CDR1 is SGHRS, CDR2 YFSETQ, per germline. The CDR3 length is 14 residues. J gave up 15 bases and V 4 bases, and 13 bases lay outside the gene matches. The CDR3 nucleotides are TGCGCCAGCAGCCCTATCCACGGGACAGGGGACCCGTTCTTC. It specifies CASSPIHGTGDPFF.

V gene TRBV5-4 combines with J gene TRBJ2-1, with 9 bases lining up with TRBD2. V trimming: 0 bases; J trimming: 8 bases; junction bases outside the gene matches: 9. Per germline, CDR1 SGHNT and CDR2 YYREEE (reference sequence). The length of the CDR3 is 16 residues. The CDR3 DNA follows: TGTGCCAGCAGCTTGGCCTGGGGCGGGAGGGGGGATGAGCAGTTCTTC. This encodes CASSLAWGGRGDEQFF.